The 23 T cell receptor beta chains presented below share a single source sample, sequenced in a study of shared clonotypes between healthy human individuals (dated by TCRdb to the early 2020s). To prepare the library, the immunoSEQ multiplex PCR assay was applied. The table comes from immuneACCESS by way of TCRdb, which keeps in-frame sequences with V and J called. Part of the clones is missing from these tables; in studies checked, under half for an unresolved V gene and the rest for unknown reasons. Here the sample has around 700,000 clones; more than 70% occur a single time. Approximately 1.8% of the sample is in the top ten clones. Sequenced: memory CD4+ T cells sorted from blood. The intended sense of this specimen's cell subset or site label: CD45RA-negative fraction. These receptors were obtained from a woman younger than 45 in good health.

This clone has more than one count but fewer than ten. The V and J genes are TRBV5-4 and TRBJ2-3, with 9 nucleotides matching TRBD2. The CDR3 runs 17 residues. V lost 0 bases and J lost 5; bases outside the gene matches: 10. Germline values: CDR1 SGHNT, CDR2 YYREEE (reference sequence). CDR3 sequence (DNA): TGTGCCAGCAGCTTGGAGCCTAGCGGGATCAGTGTAGATACGCAGTATTTT. Residues: CASSLEPSGISVDTQYF.

Remarks on this clone: A much larger clone is a single base away; this may be a read error. Other nucleotide sequences from this sample produce the same CDR3. The chain is built from TRBV28 and TRBJ2-3; D possibly matches TRBD1 or TRBD2 (5 bases each). Looked up from germline, CDR1 is MDHEN and CDR2 is SYDVKM. The V and J ends lost 3 bases and 6 bases respectively, with 25 bases between them. The CDR3 extends over 18 amino acids. CDR3 residues: CASSLSYRRLLTGDTQYF. CDR3 nucleotides: TGTGCCAGCAGTTTGTCGTATAGGAGGCTCCTCACAGGTGATACGCAGTATTTT.

The chain links TRBV27 to TRBJ2-7; D might be TRBD2 (6 bases). The germline V and J ends were trimmed by 8 bases and 5 bases, with 13 bases remaining between them. In germline, CDR1 is MNHEY, CDR2 SMNVEV (reference sequence). The CDR3 has 12 amino acids. CDR3 loop: CASGTRGNEQYF. The CDR3 DNA reads TGTGCCAGCGGGACTCGTGGGAACGAGCAGTACTTC.

This sequence joins TRBV28 and TRBJ2-3, with TRBD2 identical over 7 bases. Germline loops: CDR1 MDHEN, CDR2 SYDVKM. With V trimmed by 1 base and J by 6 bases, 10 bases remained unmatched. The CDR3 totals 16 residues. In DNA form, the CDR3 reads TGTGCCAGCAGTTTATTTCGCCAGGGAGGGTCCGATACGCAGTATTTT. It specifies CASSLFRQGGSDTQYF.

This clone occurred a few times. J is TRBJ1-2 and V is TRBV27, with D possibly being TRBD1 (5 bases). V lost 6 bases and J lost 8, with 13 bases in between. The CDR3 loop spans 12 amino acids. From germline, CDR1 is MNHEY and CDR2 SMNVEV (reference sequence). CDR3 nucleotides: TGTGCCAGCAGGGGGGTGGTGGACGGCTACACCTTC. The encoded protein is CASRGVVDGYTF.

The chain has TRBV7-9 and TRBJ1-5; D unresolved. The CDR3 is 15 amino acids. V dropped 1 base and J dropped 2 bases, with 9 bases sitting between them. Looked up from germline, CDR1 is SEHNR and CDR2 is FQNEAQ (reference sequence). CDR3 region: CASSLDWTGNQPQHF. The CDR3 coding sequence is TGTGCCAGCAGCTTAGACTGGACCGGCAATCAGCCCCAGCATTTT.

The chain employs TRBV18 and TRBJ2-3, with 8 bases matching TRBD2. CDR1 and CDR2 from the germline V gene are KGHSH and LQKENI. The CDR3 has 16 residues. V lost 6 bases to trimming and J lost 8 bases; unmatched junction nucleotides: 16. CDR3 amino acids: CASSQFPAGVRGTQYF. In DNA form, the CDR3 reads TGTGCCAGCTCCCAATTCCCAGCGGGAGTACGAGGTACGCAGTATTTT.

A single count supports this clone. The chain links TRBV5-1 to TRBJ2-2; TRBD2 aligns across 10 bases. Germline loops: CDR1 SGHRS, CDR2 YFSETQ. V lost 1 base to trimming and J lost 4 bases; unmatched junction nucleotides: 4. The CDR3 is 16 residues long. The CDR3 spells CASSLLAGDATGELFF. The CDR3 DNA is TGCGCCAGCAGCTTGCTAGCGGGAGACGCCACCGGGGAGCTGTTTTTT.

V gene TRBV7-3 combines with J gene TRBJ2-6; D may be TRBD2 (5 bases). This CDR3 spans 14 amino acids. Germline CDR1 is SGHTA and CDR2 is FQGTGA. The V gene lost 5 bases and the J gene lost 4 bases, with 9 bases spanning the gap. CDR3 DNA: TGTGCCAGCAGCGCGACTACAGGGGCCAACGTCCTGACTTTC. Amino acid sequence: CASSATTGANVLTF.

The chain recombines TRBV4-1 with TRBJ2-1; a possible D gene is TRBD2 (6 bases). This CDR3 has 14 amino acids. The germline V gene encodes CDR1 MGHRA and CDR2 YSYEKL. Between the trimmed V and J ends, which lost 7 bases and 5 bases, there was a span of 15 bases. The CDR3 region is CASNRISGNNEQFF. Written as DNA, the CDR3 is TGCGCCAGCAATCGGATTAGCGGAAACAATGAGCAGTTCTTC.

This clone was seen a handful of times. V gene TRBV18 combines with J gene TRBJ2-7; TRBD2 matches 13 bases. The length of the CDR3 is 14 residues. CDR1 is KGHSH, CDR2 LQKENI, per germline. With 6 bases clipped from V and 9 bases from J, the junction kept 8 bases outside the gene matches. The CDR3 spells CASSQGTSGKGQYF. Written as DNA, the CDR3 is TGTGCCAGCTCTCAAGGGACTAGCGGGAAGGGGCAGTACTTC.

The V and J genes are TRBV25-1 and TRBJ2-1; TRBD2 agrees at 8 bases. The CDR3 spans 15 residues. The junction had 6 bases not matched to a gene; V was cut back by 7 bases and J by 1 base. Per germline, CDR1 MGHDK and CDR2 SYGVNS. CDR3 sequence: CASTSTSESYNEQFF. The CDR3 DNA is TGTGCCAGCACATCGACTAGCGAGTCCTACAATGAGCAGTTCTTC.

The chain has TRBV4-1 and TRBJ2-3; D perhaps matches TRBD2 (6 bases). The V and J ends lost 5 bases and 5 bases respectively, with 20 bases between them. There are 16 residues in the CDR3. Germline CDR1 MGHRA, CDR2 YSYEKL. The CDR3 reads CASSYPAREPGDTQYF. The CDR3 bases are TGCGCCAGCAGCTACCCAGCTCGGGAGCCCGGAGATACGCAGTATTTT.

V gene TRBV7-2 combines with J gene TRBJ1-1; D is possibly TRBD1 (5 bases). Germline V CDR1 and CDR2: SGHTA, FQGNSA. This CDR3 is 12 amino acids long. Trimming took off 5 bases at V and 11 bases at J, with 15 bases between the two ends. CDR3 loop: CASSHPGTKAFF. CDR3 bases: TGTGCCAGCAGCCACCCCGGGACTAAGGCTTTCTTT.

The chain employs TRBV28 and TRBJ1-2; D uncertain. Germline CDR1 reads MDHEN; CDR2 reads SYDVKM. CDR3 length equals 14 residues. V was clipped by 6 bases and J by 6 bases, with 17 bases between them. The CDR3 region has the DNA TGTGCCAGCAGAAACACCGGGTCGCAACATGGCTACACCTTC. As protein: CASRNTGSQHGYTF.

The chain recombines TRBV28 with TRBJ1-1; the match to TRBD1 covers 8 bases. Germline V gene data show CDR1 as MDHEN and CDR2 as SYDVKM. The CDR3 sequence is 11 residues long. V gave up 5 bases and J gave up 10 bases; unmatched junction bases: 3. CDR3 in DNA: TGTGCCAGCAGTAGACAGGGGTTAGCTTTCTTT. Its translation: CASSRQGLAFF. Using reference TRBV28 and TRBJ1-1 for the parts outside the CDR3, the full variable domain is DVKVTQSSRYLVKRTGEKVFLECVQDMDHENMFWYRQDPGLGLRLIYFSYDVKMKEKGDIPEGYSVSREKKERFSLILESASTNQTSMYLCASSRQGLAFFGQGTRLTVV.

This clone has a single count. This chain joins TRBV2 and TRBJ2-7; tentatively, D is TRBD1 or TRBD2 (5 bases each). This CDR3 has 15 residues. V was clipped by 6 bases and J by 0 bases, with 15 bases between them. CDR1 is SNHLY and CDR2 is FYNNEI in the germline V gene. This chain's CDR3 is CASRGTEVSSYEQYF. In nucleotides, the CDR3 is TGTGCCAGCAGGGGGACGGAGGTGAGCTCCTACGAGCAGTACTTC.

V usage is TRBV6-1 and J usage is TRBJ1-1; no definite D call. The CDR3 loop spans 12 amino acids. Germline V gives CDR1 MNHNS, CDR2 SASEGT. Between the trimmed V and J ends, which lost 6 bases and 6 bases, there was a span of 11 bases. Here the CDR3 reads CASRWAEAEAFF. CDR3 coding DNA: TGTGCCAGCAGGTGGGCGGAGGCTGAAGCTTTCTTT.

V gene TRBV11-2 combines with J gene TRBJ2-7; the match to TRBD1 covers 7 bases. The CDR3 loop spans 16 amino acids. The junction had 12 bases not matched to a gene; V was cut back by 4 bases and J by 3 bases. CDR1 SGHAT and CDR2 FQNNGV come from the germline V gene. CDR3 nucleotides: TGTGCCAGCAGCTCCAGTGGATTGGGACAGTACTACGAGCAGTACTTC. Translation gives CASSSSGLGQYYEQYF.

The chain carries TRBV28 and TRBJ2-3; 9 positions agree with TRBD1. The CDR3 spans 15 residues. V was pared by 6 bases and J by 4 bases, with 8 bases of the junction left unmatched. CDR1 and CDR2 from the germline V gene are MDHEN and SYDVKM. CDR3 sequence (DNA): TGTGCCAGCAGCCGCGGGGACAGGGACGCAGATACGCAGTATTTT. Encoded protein: CASSRGDRDADTQYF.

This clone was seen many times. Other nucleotide sequences from this sample produce the same CDR3. This chain uses TRBV5-1 with TRBJ1-1; D is possibly TRBD1 (5 bases). This CDR3 region has 14 residues. Germline V gene lookup returns CDR1 SGHRS and CDR2 YFSETQ. Trimming pared 4 bases from V and 4 bases from J, leaving 14 bases between. CDR3 residues: CASSGGSEGTEAFF. DNA of the CDR3: TGCGCCAGCAGCGGGGGATCCGAGGGCACTGAAGCTTTCTTT. The full variable domain, with the rest looked up from reference TRBV5-1 and TRBJ1-1, is KAGVTQTPRYLIKTRGQQVTLSCSPISGHRSVSWYQQTPGQGLQFLFEYFSETQRNKGNFPGRFSGRQFSNSRSEMNVSTLELGDSALYLCASSGGSEGTEAFFGQGTRLTVV.

CDR3: CASSFGTRGQNIQYF. In DNA form, the CDR3 reads TGTGCCAGCAGCTTCGGGACTCGAGGTCAAAACATTCAGTACTTC. The chain combines TRBV5-4 with TRBJ2-4; tentatively, D is TRBD2 (6 bases). The V gene's germline CDR1 is SGHNT and CDR2 YYREEE (reference sequence). This CDR3 contains 15 residues. The germline V and J ends were trimmed by 2 bases and 5 bases, with 14 bases remaining between them.

The genes are TRBV28 and TRBJ2-5; the match to TRBD2 covers 10 bases. CDR3 size: 15 residues. CDR1 and CDR2 from the germline V gene are MDHEN and SYDVKM. After removal of 5 bases from V and 5 bases from J, the junction contained 8 bases not matched to a gene. The CDR3 sequence is CASSRRPAGGETQYF. The CDR3 DNA reads as TGTGCCAGCAGTAGGCGGCCAGCGGGAGGGGAGACCCAGTACTTC.